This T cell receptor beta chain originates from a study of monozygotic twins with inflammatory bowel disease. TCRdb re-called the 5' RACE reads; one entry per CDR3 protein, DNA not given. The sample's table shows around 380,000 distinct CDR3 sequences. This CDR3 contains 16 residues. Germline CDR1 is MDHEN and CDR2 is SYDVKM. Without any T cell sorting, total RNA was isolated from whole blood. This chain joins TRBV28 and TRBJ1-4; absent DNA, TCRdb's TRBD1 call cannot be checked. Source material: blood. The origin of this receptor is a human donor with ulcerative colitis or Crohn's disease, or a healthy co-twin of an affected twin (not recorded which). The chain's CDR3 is CASSPTLQGLGEKLFF.